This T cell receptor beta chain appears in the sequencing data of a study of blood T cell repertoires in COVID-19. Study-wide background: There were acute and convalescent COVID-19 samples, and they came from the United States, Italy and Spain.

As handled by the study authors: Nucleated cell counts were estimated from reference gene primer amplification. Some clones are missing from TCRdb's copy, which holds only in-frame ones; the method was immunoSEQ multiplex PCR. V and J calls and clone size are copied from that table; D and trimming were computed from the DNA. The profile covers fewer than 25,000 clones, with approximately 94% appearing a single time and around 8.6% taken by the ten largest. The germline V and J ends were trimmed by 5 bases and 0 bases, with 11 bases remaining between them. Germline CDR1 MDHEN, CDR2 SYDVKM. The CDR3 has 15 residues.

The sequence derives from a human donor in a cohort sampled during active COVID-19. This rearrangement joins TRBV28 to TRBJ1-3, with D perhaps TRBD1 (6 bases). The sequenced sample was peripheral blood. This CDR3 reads CASSEQGRSGNTIYF. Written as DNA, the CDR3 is TGTGCCAGCAGTGAGCAGGGGCGCTCTGGAAACACCATATATTTT.